This entry lists 18 T cell receptor beta chains sequenced from one sample in a study of T cell changes during pregnancy in multiple sclerosis. Assay used: immunoSEQ multiplex PCR; TCRdb lists only in-frame clones, some missing. The sample yields about 48,000 clones, around 92% seen once. Sample: CD4+ T cells from peripheral blood mononuclear cells, taken in the second trimester of pregnancy. Source of these receptors: a female donor in good health, enrolled as a control in a pregnancy study.

The V gene is TRBV18, the J gene TRBJ2-5, with 11 nucleotides matching TRBD2. The CDR3 sequence is 17 residues long. J gave up 3 bases and V 4 bases, and 10 bases lay outside the gene matches. CDR1 and CDR2 from the germline V gene are KGHSH and LQKENI. The CDR3 nucleotides are TGTGCCAGCTCACTCCGACTAGCGGGAAGGCGAGAAGAGACCCAGTACTTC. Translated: CASSLRLAGRREETQYF. Filled out from reference TRBV18 and TRBJ2-5, the complete variable domain reads NAGVMQNPRHLVRRRGQEARLRCSPMKGHSHVYWYRQLPEEGLKFMVYLQKENIIDESGMPKERFSAEFPKEGPSILRIQQVVRGDSAAYFCASSLRLAGRREETQYFGPGTRLLVL.

J is TRBJ1-5 and V is TRBV6-1; 7 positions match TRBD1. The V gene's germline CDR1 is MNHNS and CDR2 SASEGT. The CDR3 is 14 residues long. Trimming took 2 bases from V and 6 from J; bases not matched to a gene: 4. DNA of the CDR3: TGTGCCAGCAGTGAACCAGGGACAGCTCAGCCCCAGCATTTT. Protein sequence: CASSEPGTAQPQHF.

This clone was counted between two and nine times. V and J are TRBV4-2 and TRBJ1-2; possible D gene TRBD1, 5 bases. The CDR3 has 15 residues. Germline V gene lookup returns CDR1 LGHNA and CDR2 YNFKEQ. V lost 0 bases and J lost 9, with 17 bases in between. DNA for the CDR3: TGTGCCAGCAGCCAAGAGGCGGGACGCGGGGTGAGCTACACCTTC. As protein: CASSQEAGRGVSYTF.

The chain uses TRBV2 and TRBJ2-2, with D possibly matching TRBD1 (5 bases). The CDR3 length is 14 residues. Trimming stripped 4 bases from V and 3 bases from J, with 9 bases between. CDR1 SNHLY and CDR2 FYNNEI come from the germline V gene. The CDR3 here is CASSAAGHTGELFF. DNA for the CDR3: TGTGCCAGCAGTGCGGCAGGGCACACCGGGGAGCTGTTTTTT.

This sequence joins TRBV27 and TRBJ2-7; 13 bases match TRBD2. CDR3 length equals 18 residues. From germline, CDR1 is MNHEY and CDR2 SMNVEV (reference sequence). The ends lost 2 bases at V and 0 bases at J; junction bases unmatched: 7. The CDR3 bases are TGTGCCAGCAGTTTAAAAAGACTAGCGGGGGGTTACTCCTACGAGCAGTACTTC. Translating it yields CASSLKRLAGGYSYEQYF.

In its sample, this clone was seen once. The J gene is TRBJ2-7, the V gene TRBV9; D perhaps matches TRBD1 (6 bases). The ends were cut back, 3 bases at V and 3 bases at J, with 13 bases in the middle. The germline gives CDR1 SGDLS, CDR2 YYNGEE. The CDR3 extends over 14 amino acids. DNA for the CDR3: TGTGCCAGCAGCGCTACAGGGAAAAGCTACGAGCAGTACTTC. Translation: CASSATGKSYEQYF. Looking up the rest from reference TRBV9 and TRBJ2-7 gives the full variable domain: DSGVTQTPKHLITATGQRVTLRCSPRSGDLSVYWYQQSLDQGLQFLIQYYNGEERAKGNILERFSAQQFPDLHSELNLSSLELGDSALYFCASSATGKSYEQYFGPGTRLTVT.

Of note for this clone: A junction boundary mismatches the germline segment, possibly from a read error. This chain links TRBV25-1 with TRBJ2-1, with D possibly being TRBD2 (6 bases). The germline gives CDR1 MGHDK, CDR2 SYGVNS. The CDR3 extends over 12 amino acids. The CDR3 is CASSALTSRLIF. DNA of the CDR3: TGTGCCAGCAGTGCTTTGACTAGTCGTCTGATCTTC.

V gene TRBV12-5 combines with J gene TRBJ2-3, with D possibly matching TRBD2 (6 bases). V lost 4 bases to trimming and J lost 2 bases, with 13 bases between them. The CDR3 length is 15 residues. Germline V CDR1 and CDR2: LGHNT, FRNRAP. The CDR3 region is CASGSGLKYTDTQYF. In DNA, the CDR3 is TGTGCTAGTGGTTCGGGACTGAAATACACAGATACGCAGTATTTT.

CDR3 amino acids: CASSRSGGLAGNTIYF. As DNA, the CDR3 is TGCGCCAGCAGCCGATCAGGGGGTCTAGCTGGAAACACCATATATTTT. The chain has TRBV5-1 and TRBJ1-3, with TRBD1 identical over 7 bases. Losses at the gene ends were 4 bases for V and 2 bases for J; bases not matched to a gene: 9. This CDR3 is 16 amino acids long. The germline V gene has CDR1 SGHRS and CDR2 YFSETQ. Full variable domain (missing parts from reference TRBV5-1 and TRBJ1-3): KAGVTQTPRYLIKTRGQQVTLSCSPISGHRSVSWYQQTPGQGLQFLFEYFSETQRNKGNFPGRFSGRQFSNSRSEMNVSTLELGDSALYLCASSRSGGLAGNTIYFGEGSWLTVV.

The chain recombines TRBV4-1 with TRBJ1-2; 12 bases agree with TRBD1. V dropped 2 bases and J dropped 7; count of bases not matched to a gene: 8. In germline, CDR1 is MGHRA, CDR2 YSYEKL. The CDR3 consists of 16 residues. CDR3 in amino acids: CASSQPVRDRGLGYTF. DNA for the CDR3: TGCGCCAGCAGCCAACCAGTCCGGGACAGGGGGCTTGGCTACACCTTC.

This chain links TRBV11-3 with TRBJ2-3; D is possibly TRBD1 (5 bases). The V and J ends lost 3 bases and 2 bases respectively, with 12 bases between them. The CDR3 has 15 amino acids. Germline V gene data show CDR1 as SGHNT and CDR2 as YENEEA. DNA of the CDR3: TGTGCCAGCAGCTTCGGGCAAGGGGTCACAGATACGCAGTATTTT. This codes for CASSFGQGVTDTQYF.

The chain recombines TRBV11-2 with TRBJ2-7; 12 bases fit TRBD2. The germline V gene has CDR1 SGHAT and CDR2 FQNNGV. This CDR3 has 18 residues. With V trimmed by 5 bases and J by 7 bases, 18 bases remained unmatched. The CDR3 here is CASSLRQDRTSGIPEQYF. CDR3 nucleotide sequence: TGTGCCAGCAGCCTCCGACAGGATCGGACTAGCGGGATACCGGAGCAGTACTTC.

The rearrangement uses TRBV29-1 and TRBJ2-2; D possibly corresponds to TRBD1 (6 bases). Germline lookup yields CDR1 SQVTM and CDR2 ANQGSEA. The germline V and J ends were trimmed by 6 bases and 6 bases, with 8 bases remaining between them. This CDR3 contains 11 residues. The CDR3 loop reads CSVQGSGELFF. The CDR3 nucleotides read TGCAGCGTACAGGGATCCGGGGAGCTGTTTTTT.

The chain has TRBV19 and TRBJ1-5, with 8 nucleotides matching TRBD1. Germline V CDR1 and CDR2: LNHDA, SQIVND (reference sequence). The CDR3 is 14 amino acids. With V trimmed by 7 bases and J by 7 bases, 9 bases remained unmatched. The CDR3 spells CASTTGQAEQPQHF. Here the CDR3 DNA reads TGTGCCAGTACAACGGGACAGGCGGAGCAGCCCCAGCATTTT.

The V gene is TRBV14, the J gene TRBJ2-7, with TRBD2 matching over 8 bases. This CDR3 spans 17 amino acids. Losses at the gene ends were 1 base for V and 3 bases for J; bases not matched to a gene: 11. Germline V gene data show CDR1 as SGHDN and CDR2 as FVKESK. The CDR3 loop is CASSQGLLAGKVYEQYF. The CDR3 DNA reads TGTGCCAGCAGCCAAGGTCTGCTAGCGGGTAAAGTCTACGAGCAGTACTTC.

The V and J genes are TRBV5-6 and TRBJ2-5, with 12 bases that match TRBD2. The CDR3 loop spans 16 amino acids. Trimming removed 5 bases from V and 4 bases from J; junction bases left unmatched: 9. The germline V gene has CDR1 SGHDT and CDR2 YYEEEE. The CDR3 loop reads CASRLAGGSRRETQYF. CDR3 nucleotide sequence: TGTGCCAGCAGGCTAGCGGGAGGGAGTCGTAGAGAGACCCAGTACTTC.

The CDR3 protein is CAISTPSPGAQHDTQYF. The DNA for the CDR3 is TGTGCCATCAGTACTCCTTCTCCAGGGGCTCAACATGATACGCAGTATTTT. The J gene is TRBJ2-3, the V gene TRBV10-3; possibly TRBD1 for D (6 bases). Looked up from germline, CDR1 is ENHRY and CDR2 is SYGVKD. The CDR3 is made up of 17 amino acids. V lost 5 bases and J lost 6, with 24 bases in between.

The chain uses TRBV7-9 and TRBJ2-7, with 7 nucleotides matching TRBD2. Unmatched junction bases numbered 9, after V lost 7 bases and J lost 6 bases. From germline, CDR1 is SEHNR and CDR2 FQNEAQ (reference sequence). There are 13 residues in the CDR3. This chain's CDR3 is CASTERGMAEQYF. The CDR3 DNA is TGTGCCAGCACCGAGCGGGGAATGGCCGAGCAGTACTTC.